This entry lists 28 T cell receptor beta chains sequenced from one sample in a study of molecular identifiers for immune sequencing clone quantification. Using its own MiXCR run on the PCR reads, TCRdb lists one record per CDR3 protein. This sample has more than 450,000 distinct CDR3 sequences, with about a fifth found just once. Sequencing used naive CD8+ T cells from blood, with Jurkat cell RNA spiked in. Indicated subset: FACS-sorted CD8+CD4-CCR7+CD45RA+ naive T cells. Receptors were obtained from a human donor in good health. Some libraries in this study had Jurkat cell RNA spiked in.

In its sample, this clonotype was seen a few times. In DNA, the CDR3 is TGTGCCAGCAGCTCCCCCCCGGACAGCTTCCACCCCTACGAGCAGTACTTC. Residues: CASSSPPDSFHPYEQYF. The J gene is TRBJ2-7, the V gene TRBV7-9, with D maybe TRBD1 (6 bases). There are 17 residues in the CDR3. V was clipped by 4 bases and J by 2 bases, with 21 bases between them. In germline, CDR1 is SEHNR, CDR2 FQNEAQ (reference sequence).

This clonotype was counted ten times or more. This rearrangement joins TRBV20-1 to TRBJ2-7; TRBD2 agrees at 13 bases. CDR3 size: 16 residues. The germline CDR1 and CDR2 sequences are DFQATT and SNEGSKA (reference sequence). V lost 6 bases, J lost 1 base, and 9 bases stayed unmatched. The CDR3 protein is CSAQQGLAGVSYEQYF. For the CDR3, the DNA is TGCAGTGCCCAGCAAGGACTAGCGGGAGTGTCCTACGAGCAGTACTTC.

The rearrangement links TRBV10-3 to TRBJ1-1; 9 nucleotides agree with TRBD1. With V trimmed by 2 bases and J by 0 bases, 1 base remained unmatched. The CDR3 is 15 amino acids. Germline loops: CDR1 ENHRY, CDR2 SYGVKD. The CDR3: CAISEGQGMNTEAFF. The CDR3 DNA follows: TGTGCCATCAGTGAGGGACAGGGGATGAACACTGAAGCTTTCTTT.

This clonotype was picked up a small number of times. Since no conserved phenylalanine or tryptophan closes the CDR3, a read error is the likely cause. This chain uses TRBV7-8 with TRBJ2-2, with D tentatively TRBD2 (5 bases). Germline assignment: CDR1 SGHVS and CDR2 FQNEAQ. The V and J ends lost 3 bases and 2 bases respectively, with 16 bases between them. The CDR3 consists of 17 residues. The CDR3 DNA sequence: TGTGCCAGCAGCTTCGGGGTCACGAGAGGCAACACCGGGGAGCTGTTTTCT. As protein: CASSFGVTRGNTGELFS.

To note about this clonotype: This clone may be a read error of a much larger clone one base away. The conserved phenylalanine or tryptophan normally closing the CDR3 is absent here, so this likely arose from a read error. V usage is TRBV24-1 and J usage is TRBJ1-1; D unclear. CDR1 and CDR2 from the germline V gene are KGHDR and SFDVKD. The ends were cut back, 4 bases at V and 4 bases at J, with 3 bases in the middle. The CDR3 has 11 residues. The CDR3 nucleotides are TGTGCCACCAGTGACGGCACTGAAGCTTTCCTT. Its translation: CATSDGTEAFL.

This clonotype came up many times. V and J are TRBV9 and TRBJ1-1; 7 positions agree with TRBD1. V lost 0 bases and J lost 10; bases outside the gene matches: 9. The length of the CDR3 is 14 residues. CDR1 SGDLS and CDR2 YYNGEE come from the germline V gene. CDR3 sequence: CASSVEQGSDGAFF. CDR3 nucleotide sequence: TGTGCCAGCAGCGTAGAACAGGGGAGTGATGGAGCTTTCTTT.

V is TRBV19 and J is TRBJ2-3; no clear D. Trimming shortened V by 0 bases and J by 0 bases, and 13 bases separated the two germline ends. This CDR3 has 17 residues. From germline, CDR1 is LNHDA and CDR2 SQIVND (reference sequence). The CDR3 spells CASSIDSARASTDTQYF. In nucleotides, the CDR3 is TGTGCCAGTAGTATAGATTCCGCCCGGGCTAGCACAGATACGCAGTATTTT. The full variable domain, completed using reference TRBV19 and TRBJ2-3, is DGGITQSPKYLFRKEGQNVTLSCEQNLNHDAMYWYRQDPGQGLRLIYYSQIVNDFQKGDIAEGYSVSREKKESFPLTVTSAQKNPTAFYLCASSIDSARASTDTQYFGPGTRLTVL.

This clonotype was counted ten times or more. The chain couples TRBV20-1 to TRBJ2-1; 12 bases agree with TRBD2. The CDR3 has 14 amino acids. The V gene end was trimmed by 0 bases and the J gene end by 8 bases; junction bases not matched to a gene: 2. Per germline, CDR1 DFQATT and CDR2 SNEGSKA (reference sequence). The CDR3 spells CSARELAGGHEQFF. The CDR3 nucleotides read TGCAGTGCTAGAGAACTAGCGGGGGGACATGAGCAGTTCTTC.

This clonotype has only a few counts. CDR3 amino acids: CASSQGPRGVRDTEAFF. CDR3 nucleotides: TGCGCCAGCAGCCAAGGCCCCCGGGGGGTTCGCGACACTGAAGCTTTCTTT. V and J are TRBV4-1 and TRBJ1-1, with D perhaps matching TRBD1 (5 bases). The CDR3 contains 17 residues. Trimming pared 1 base from V and 3 bases from J, leaving 18 bases between. Germline loops: CDR1 MGHRA, CDR2 YSYEKL.

As concerns this clonotype: Given a much more abundant clone one base away, this may be a read error. The chain carries TRBV4-3 and TRBJ2-3, with 8 nucleotides matching TRBD1. This CDR3 comprises 15 residues. CDR1 and CDR2 from the germline V gene are LGHNA and YSLEER. J lost 4 bases, V lost 0 bases, and 3 bases had no gene match. The CDR3 nucleotides are TGCGCCAGCAGCCAAGAGACAGGGGTTTCAGATACGCAGTATTTT. This gives the protein CASSQETGVSDTQYF.

This clonotype showed up many times. This sequence joins TRBV7-9 and TRBJ2-3, with 8 bases lining up with TRBD2. The CDR3 is 16 residues long. J was trimmed by 2 bases and V by 1 base; bases with no gene match: 5. CDR1 and CDR2 (germline): SEHNR, FQNEAQ (reference sequence). In nucleotides, the CDR3 is TGTGCCAGCAGCTTAGAGCGGGGGCCAATCACAGATACGCAGTATTTT. Protein sequence: CASSLERGPITDTQYF. The complete variable domain, with remaining parts taken from reference TRBV7-9 and TRBJ2-3, reads DTGVSQNPRHKITKRGQNVTFRCDPISEHNRLYWYRQTLGQGPEFLTYFQNEAQLEKSRLLSDRFSAERPKGSFSTLEIQRTEQGDSAMYLCASSLERGPITDTQYFGPGTRLTVL.

Comments on this clonotype: With a much larger clone just one base away, this may be a read error. The final CDR3 position lacks the conserved phenylalanine or tryptophan, pointing to a likely read error. The chain uses TRBV19 and TRBJ2-4; D may match TRBD1 or TRBD2 (6 bases each). Germline CDR1 LNHDA, CDR2 SQIVND (reference sequence). This CDR3 has 13 residues. Trimming cost V 5 bases and J 10 bases, with 15 bases left between them. CDR3 coding DNA: TGTGCCAGTAGTCCCGGGGGCGTACGAATTCAGTACCTC. It specifies CASSPGGVRIQYL.

This clonotype was counted between two and nine times. The chain links TRBV9 to TRBJ2-2, with no clear D. V was trimmed by 6 bases and J by 5 bases, leaving 11 bases between them. CDR1 and CDR2 (germline): SGDLS, YYNGEE. This CDR3 is 13 amino acids long. DNA of the CDR3: TGTGCCAGCATGTGGGGAATGACCGGGGAGCTGTTTTTT. Translation: CASMWGMTGELFF.

J is TRBJ1-1 and V is TRBV2; D unresolved. The germline CDR1 and CDR2 sequences are SNHLY and FYNNEI. V gave up 5 bases and J gave up 2 bases, with 18 bases separating them. The CDR3 loop spans 16 amino acids. CDR3 sequence: CASSLSPSNINTEAFF. DNA for the CDR3: TGTGCCAGCAGTCTCTCCCCAAGTAACATAAACACTGAAGCTTTCTTT.

Comment on this clonotype: Since the CDR3 does not end with the conserved phenylalanine or tryptophan, this likely comes from a read error. The rearrangement joins TRBV5-1 to TRBJ2-7; possibly TRBD1 or TRBD2 for D (6 bases each). Germline-derived CDR1 and CDR2 are SGHRS and YFSETQ. There are 15 residues in the CDR3. The CDR3 sequence is CASSNREALSYGQYL. The CDR3, as DNA: TGCGCCAGCAGCAACAGGGAGGCATTATCCTACGGGCAGTACCTC.

This chain joins TRBV20-1 and TRBJ2-3; 9 bases match TRBD2. Germline V lookup: CDR1 DFQATT, CDR2 SNEGSKA (reference sequence). CDR3 length equals 18 residues. Germline trimming cut 3 bases from V and 3 bases from J; bases unmatched to any gene: 16. The CDR3 nucleotides read TGCAGTGCTAGTCTGAAGGGGGGGGTAGCGGGAGCGACAGATACGCAGTATTTT. This gives the protein CSASLKGGVAGATDTQYF.

Concerning this clonotype: A read error is possible here, since a much larger clone lies one base away. The J gene is TRBJ2-5, the V gene TRBV5-6; 7 positions match TRBD1. The CDR3 runs to 14 residues. From germline, CDR1 is SGHDT and CDR2 YYEEEE. The CDR3 protein is CASSWGQLEETQCF. Here the CDR3 DNA reads TGTGCCAGCAGCTGGGGACAGCTCGAAGAGACCCAGTGCTTC.

As to this clonotype: A read error is possible here, since a much larger clone lies one base away. The chain links TRBV4-3 to TRBJ2-7; TRBD2 might be the D (5 bases). Germline V gene sequence: CDR1 LGHNA, CDR2 YSLEER. This CDR3 is 13 amino acids long. The CDR3 reads CASSQDAGYGQYF. The DNA of the CDR3 is TGCGCCAGCAGCCAAGATGCGGGTTACGGGCAGTACTTC.

Note on this clonotype: This may arise from a read error, as a much more abundant clone is one base away. The CDR3 here is CASSSRTGPSGTQYF. The DNA for the CDR3 is TGTGCCAGCAGCTCACGGACAGGGCCCTCGGGGACCCAGTACTTC. The V call is TRBV7-9, the J call TRBJ2-5; 8 nucleotides line up with TRBD1. J gave up 7 bases and V 4 bases, and 11 bases lay outside the gene matches. Germline V gives CDR1 SEHNR, CDR2 FQNEAQ (reference sequence). The CDR3 loop spans 15 amino acids.

The chain employs TRBV4-3 and TRBJ2-7; maybe TRBD1 (5 bases). Germline V gene data show CDR1 as LGHNA and CDR2 as YSLEER. The V and J ends lost 1 base and 2 bases respectively, with 12 bases between them. There are 15 residues in the CDR3. The CDR3 loop is CASSQAQGLTYEQYF. CDR3 coding DNA: TGCGCCAGCAGCCAAGCTCAGGGATTAACCTACGAGCAGTACTTC.

About this clonotype: A much larger clone differs from this one at a single base, so this may be a read error. The chain recombines TRBV6-2 or TRBV6-3 with TRBJ1-5, with D possibly TRBD1 on 6 matching bases. CDR1 and CDR2 (germline): MNHEY, SVGEGT. The CDR3 totals 16 residues. V was cut by 7 bases and J by 0 bases, with 16 bases left in between. The CDR3, as DNA: TGTGCCAGCAATCGATCGGACAGCTATAGCAATCAGCCCCAGCATTTT. Translation: CASNRSDSYSNQPQHF.

As for this clonotype: Germline and junction disagree at one end, which may indicate a read error. The J gene is TRBJ2-2, the V gene TRBV6-2 or TRBV6-3; D perhaps matches TRBD2 (6 bases). The length of the CDR3 is 14 residues. From germline, CDR1 is MNHEY and CDR2 SVGEGT. The CDR3 nucleotides read TGTGCCAGCACCCCCTTGTTGCTCCCCGGGGGGCTGTTTTTT. It yields the protein CASTPLLLPGGLFF.

The gene calls are TRBV7-8 and TRBJ1-2; D gene unclear. The V end lost 4 bases, the J end lost 0 bases, and 12 bases lay between the germline ends. CDR1 is SGHVS, CDR2 FQNEAQ, per germline. The CDR3 consists of 15 residues. The CDR3 coding sequence is TGTGCCAGCAGCTCCTACAGCGGTACTAACTATGGCTACACCTTC. Its translation: CASSSYSGTNYGYTF.

Comments on this clonotype: One base away lies a much larger clone, so this may be a sequencing read error. The chain employs TRBV7-3 and TRBJ1-5; TRBD1 aligns across 11 bases. The germline V gene encodes CDR1 SGHTA and CDR2 FQGTGA. The CDR3 length is 17 residues. The CDR3: CASSLAPSGTGGQPQRF. The CDR3 DNA is TGTGCCAGCAGCTTAGCGCCCAGCGGGACAGGGGGTCAGCCCCAGCGTTTT.

The chain uses TRBV11-2 and TRBJ2-3; no clear D. V was pared by 8 bases and J by 6 bases, with 9 bases between. The CDR3 consists of 11 residues. CDR1 is SGHAT, CDR2 FQNNGV, per germline. This CDR3 is CASGVADTQYF. The CDR3 DNA sequence: TGTGCCAGCGGAGTCGCCGATACGCAGTATTTT.

The table lists this clonotype with a few counts. Compared with germline, one end of the junction differs, possibly owing to a read error. The chain uses TRBV7-7 and TRBJ2-5, with 8 bases aligning to TRBD1. The CDR3 runs 15 residues. Looked up from germline, CDR1 is SSHAT and CDR2 is FNYEAQ (reference sequence). This chain's CDR3 is CASSPRTGYQETQYF. The CDR3 bases are TGTGCTAGCAGCCCCCGGACAGGGTACCAAGAGACCCAGTACTTC.

About this clonotype itself: This may be a read error, as it is one base from a much larger clone. The chain uses TRBV29-1 and TRBJ2-7, with TRBD2 matching over 7 bases. Germline V lookup: CDR1 SQVTM, CDR2 ANQGSEA. The trim removed 2 bases at V and 3 bases at J, leaving 4 bases unmatched. There are 13 residues in the CDR3. The CDR3 nucleotides read TGCAGCGTTGAAACTGGGGAGGGCTACGAGCAGTACTTC. It translates to CSVETGEGYEQYF.

The genes are TRBV3-1 and TRBJ2-1, with D maybe TRBD1 (5 bases). The length of the CDR3 is 18 residues. Trimming took off 3 bases at V and 0 bases at J, with 18 bases between the two ends. CDR1 and CDR2 from the germline V gene are LGHDT and YNNKEL (reference sequence). The CDR3: CASSHTGGRRSSYNEQFF. Written as DNA, the CDR3 is TGTGCCAGCAGCCACACAGGCGGACGTAGGAGCTCCTACAATGAGCAGTTCTTC.